Following are 17 T cell receptor beta chains from one sample sequenced in a study of T-cell memory formation after mild COVID-19. TCRdb passed the 5' RACE reads through MiXCR, listing each CDR3 protein once. The sample yields about 390,000 distinct CDR3 sequences, approximately 21% seen once. Sequences were obtained from PBMCs or a T cell subset sorted from them (not recorded which). The receptors shown here come from an adult woman who had mild COVID-19 (a few samples of this study predate the infection). Cell type and time point are not known.

This clonotype has ten or more counts. The chain uses TRBV4-2 and TRBJ2-1; the match to TRBD2 covers 14 bases. This CDR3 contains 16 residues. The V gene end was trimmed by 0 bases and the J gene end by 8 bases; junction bases not matched to a gene: 3. Germline V gene data show CDR1 as LGHNA and CDR2 as YNFKEQ. Here the CDR3 reads CASSQDPGLAGDEQFF. The DNA for the CDR3 is TGTGCCAGCAGCCAAGATCCGGGACTAGCGGGAGATGAGCAGTTCTTC.

Ten or more counts support this clonotype. The CDR3 loop is CASSRESEQFF. In DNA, the CDR3 is TGTGCCAGCAGCCGCGAGAGTGAGCAGTTCTTC. This chain joins TRBV11-1 and TRBJ2-1; D unclear. From germline, CDR1 is SGHAT and CDR2 FQDESV (reference sequence). CDR3 size: 11 residues. The V and J ends lost 5 bases and 9 bases respectively, with 8 bases between them.

CDR3 loop: CASSFGGQSRKTQYF. The CDR3 region has the DNA TGTGCCAGCAGCTTCGGGGGACAGTCGAGGAAGACCCAGTACTTC. This chain uses TRBV5-5 with TRBJ2-5; D is perhaps TRBD1 (7 bases). The CDR3 runs to 15 residues. From germline, CDR1 is SGHKS and CDR2 YYEKEE (reference sequence). Trimming took 2 bases from V and 6 from J, leaving 17 bases between them.

This clonotype was found a few times. The chain is built from TRBV28 and TRBJ1-5; D not resolved. V was trimmed by 6 bases and J by 0 bases, leaving 9 bases between them. CDR1 MDHEN and CDR2 SYDVKM come from the germline V gene. The CDR3 totals 14 residues. CDR3 sequence reads: CASSSPGSNQPQHF. The CDR3 DNA reads TGTGCCAGCAGCTCGCCGGGTAGCAATCAGCCCCAGCATTTT.

This clonotype came up many times. The gene calls are TRBV18 and TRBJ2-2, with 10 nucleotides matching TRBD2. The CDR3 is 19 residues long. V lost 2 bases to trimming and J lost 0 bases; unmatched junction nucleotides: 9. Germline values: CDR1 KGHSH, CDR2 LQKENI. The CDR3 loop is CASSPSAHSGRSNTGELFF. The CDR3 DNA reads as TGTGCCAGCTCACCATCGGCCCATAGCGGGAGGTCGAACACCGGGGAGCTGTTTTTT.

This chain uses TRBV4-2 with TRBJ2-7; TRBD2 matches 8 bases. Germline values: CDR1 LGHNA, CDR2 YNFKEQ. V shed 0 bases and J 3 bases; nucleotides not matched to a gene: 7. The CDR3 is 16 amino acids. CDR3 sequence: CASSQDRLAMVYEQYF. CDR3 coding DNA: TGTGCCAGCAGCCAAGATCGACTAGCGATGGTCTACGAGCAGTACTTC.

This clonotype was seen a few times. The rearrangement uses TRBV5-1 and TRBJ1-5; D ambiguous. The V gene's germline CDR1 is SGHRS and CDR2 YFSETQ. The CDR3 contains 14 residues. Between the trimmed V and J ends, which lost 2 bases and 2 bases, there was a span of 8 bases. CDR3 coding DNA: TGCGCCAGCAGCTTTGACGGAGGCAATCAGCCCCAGCATTTT. As protein: CASSFDGGNQPQHF.

The chain has TRBV15 and TRBJ1-2, with 7 bases aligning to TRBD1. Unmatched junction bases numbered 9, after V lost 0 bases and J lost 2 bases. Germline CDR1 is LNHNV and CDR2 is YYDKDF (reference sequence). The CDR3 extends over 17 amino acids. This CDR3 reads CATSRDLAAGGNYGYTF. In nucleotides, the CDR3 is TGTGCCACCAGCAGAGATCTTGCGGCAGGGGGGAACTATGGCTACACCTTC.

This clonotype came up a few times. The J gene is TRBJ2-7, the V gene TRBV30, with a possible D match to TRBD2 (5 bases). CDR3 size: 12 residues. The V end was cut by 4 bases, the J end by 3 bases, with 10 bases between. Germline V lookup: CDR1 GTSNPN, CDR2 SVGIG (reference sequence). CDR3: CAWNGGNYEQYF. The CDR3 region has the DNA TGTGCCTGGAACGGAGGTAACTACGAGCAGTACTTC.

This clonotype was seen a few times. The V gene is TRBV5-1, the J gene TRBJ1-3, with D unresolved. The V and J ends lost 4 bases and 0 bases respectively, with 17 bases between them. The CDR3 spans 17 residues. The germline gives CDR1 SGHRS, CDR2 YFSETQ. Here the CDR3 DNA reads TGCGCCAGCAGCACAACACCTAACGGGCGCTCTGGAAACACCATATATTTT. Its translation: CASSTTPNGRSGNTIYF.

The V and J genes are TRBV28 and TRBJ2-7, with D possibly TRBD1 on 6 matching bases. This CDR3 is 13 amino acids long. The ends were cut back, 6 bases at V and 4 bases at J, with 13 bases in the middle. In germline, CDR1 is MDHEN, CDR2 SYDVKM. CDR3 amino acids: CASSETGRYEQYF. The CDR3 nucleotides are TGTGCCAGCAGCGAAACAGGGAGATACGAGCAGTACTTC.

This clonotype occurred once. A junction boundary mismatches the germline segment, possibly from a read error. This sequence joins TRBV7-9 and TRBJ2-3; possible D gene TRBD1, 5 bases. The length of the CDR3 is 14 residues. Germline CDR1 and CDR2: SEHNR and FQNEAQ (reference sequence). CDR3 sequence (DNA): TGTGCCAGCAGATTAGACAGCCTCACAGATACGCAGTATTTT. This sequence encodes CASRLDSLTDTQYF.

This clonotype was observed a few times. The rearrangement uses TRBV12-3 or TRBV12-4 and TRBJ1-1; tentatively, D is TRBD1 (6 bases). This CDR3 has 17 residues. V was trimmed by 7 bases and J by 0 bases, leaving 21 bases between them. Written as DNA, the CDR3 is TGTGCCAGCAATTACCCGGGGGGCTCAGGAGTGAACACTGAAGCTTTCTTT. Translating gives CASNYPGGSGVNTEAFF.

This clonotype was counted only a few times. V and J are TRBV4-1 and TRBJ1-1; D not resolved. Between the trimmed V and J ends, which lost 1 base and 7 bases, there was a span of 10 bases. The CDR3 spans 13 residues. Per the germline V gene, CDR1 is MGHRA and CDR2 is YSYEKL. CDR3 protein: CASSQVFELEAFF. Here the CDR3 DNA reads TGCGCCAGCAGCCAAGTGTTCGAACTTGAAGCTTTCTTT.

The sample holds a few counts of this clonotype. The chain joins TRBV5-1 to TRBJ2-6; D is possibly TRBD1 (5 bases). CDR1 is SGHRS and CDR2 is YFSETQ in the germline V gene. The CDR3 extends over 15 amino acids. Trimming stripped 4 bases from V and 0 bases from J, with 8 bases between. The CDR3 reads CASSVTVSGANVLTF. CDR3 DNA: TGCGCCAGCAGCGTGACAGTCTCTGGGGCCAACGTCCTGACTTTC.

V is TRBV11-3 and J is TRBJ2-7; no clear D. Trimming pared 0 bases from V and 3 bases from J, leaving 9 bases between. Germline CDR1 SGHNT, CDR2 YENEEA. The CDR3 contains 14 residues. For the CDR3, the DNA is TGTGCCAGCAGCTTAGATGAGGTATTCTACGAGCAGTACTTC. This sequence encodes CASSLDEVFYEQYF.

This chain joins TRBV12-3 or TRBV12-4 and TRBJ2-5; the D is unclear. The V and J ends lost 4 bases and 5 bases respectively, with 8 bases between them. CDR3 length: 12 residues. In DNA form, the CDR3 reads TGTGCCAGCAGTTGGGGTCTGGAGACCCAGTACTTC. Amino acids: CASSWGLETQYF.